The clone carrying this TCR beta chain was counted between two and nine times. What it recognizes is unknown. Since all of the isolated RNA was reverse transcribed, expressed TCRB transcripts were what got sequenced. Here immunoSEQ multiplex PCR was the method, and the copy in TCRdb shows in-frame clones only, minus some. Among under 300,000 clones listed, around 15% were seen once. The sample originates from a study of beta chain features in type 1 diabetes. Germline-derived CDR1 and CDR2 are LNHDA and SQIVND (reference sequence). The ends lost 7 bases at V and 8 bases at J; junction bases unmatched: 10. CDR3 length equals 16 residues. Study outcomes and limitations: All four CD4+ subsets from Type 1 diabetes patients carried moderately but significantly shorter TCRB CDR3s.

The origin of this receptor is a man aged 25 to 40 with type 1 diabetes. The chain joins TRBV19 to TRBJ2-1, with 14 bases fitting TRBD2. Sequenced material: naive CD4+ T cells from blood. CDR3 DNA: TGTGCCAGTACTAAGTCCGGGACTAGCGGGAGTTATGAGCAGTTCTTC. As protein: CASTKSGTSGSYEQFF.